This TCR beta chain was obtained from a study of T cell repertoires in cytomegalovirus infection. Study summary: Public TCR beta signatures marked donors with CMV infection and the matching HLA.

This CDR3 comprises 15 residues. V lost 1 base and J 7 bases, leaving 13 bases between the germline ends. The germline CDR1 and CDR2 sequences are SGHTA and FQGTGA. The sample holds many counts of this clonotype. TCRdb reprocessed the reads with MiXCR, giving one entry per CDR3 protein. The sample has hundreds of thousands of distinct CDR3 sequences; around 11% are singletons. The rearrangement uses TRBV7-3 and TRBJ1-4; D is ambiguous. Source material: PBMCs. The source of this sequence is a human donor in good health (CMV status not recorded). Some clones in this sample may be carry-over from other donors' samples. The CDR3 spells CASSLNGGVAEKLFF. The CDR3 DNA is TGTGCCAGCAGCTTAAACGGCGGGGTTGCTGAAAAACTGTTTTTT.